This entry lists 10 T cell receptor beta chains sequenced from one sample in a study of blood T cell repertoires in COVID-19. Clones were sequenced by immunoSEQ multiplex PCR, and TCRdb holds only the in-frame ones, with some missing. The table includes 45,000 to 65,000 clones, around 81% detected once. What was sequenced was peripheral blood. All receptors derive from a woman older than 75 with COVID-19, enrolled during active disease.

The J gene is TRBJ2-7, the V gene TRBV7-9; D not resolved. The CDR3 runs 12 residues. Germline V lookup: CDR1 SEHNR, CDR2 FQNEAQ (reference sequence). The V and J ends lost 5 bases and 2 bases respectively, with 7 bases between them. The DNA of the CDR3 is TGTGCCAGCAGCCCACAGCCCTACGAGCAGTACTTC. Translation: CASSPQPYEQYF.

The V call is TRBV5-1, the J call TRBJ2-7, with 7 bases that match TRBD2. CDR3 length: 13 amino acids. CDR1 SGHRS and CDR2 YFSETQ come from the germline V gene. Trimming removed 4 bases from V and 5 bases from J; junction bases left unmatched: 6. The chain's CDR3 is CASSEGGLNEQYF. The DNA of the CDR3 is TGCGCCAGCAGCGAGGGAGGGCTTAACGAGCAGTACTTC. Drawing the rest from reference TRBV5-1 and TRBJ2-7, the complete variable domain is KAGVTQTPRYLIKTRGQQVTLSCSPISGHRSVSWYQQTPGQGLQFLFEYFSETQRNKGNFPGRFSGRQFSNSRSEMNVSTLELGDSALYLCASSEGGLNEQYFGPGTRLTVT.

The rearrangement links TRBV3-1 (or the pseudogene TRBV3-2) to TRBJ2-6; D is possibly TRBD2 (5 bases). The CDR3 has 16 residues. Germline CDR1 LGHDT, CDR2 YNNKEL (reference sequence). Between the trimmed V and J ends, which lost 1 base and 2 bases, there was a span of 9 bases. The chain's CDR3 is CASSQVAGAGANVLTF. The CDR3, as DNA: TGTGCCAGCAGCCAAGTTGCCGGGGCTGGGGCCAACGTCCTGACTTTC.

The chain is built from TRBV5-1 and TRBJ2-7; 9 bases are shared with TRBD1. CDR1 and CDR2 from the germline V gene are SGHRS and YFSETQ. The V segment lost 0 bases and the J segment 2 bases; nucleotides outside the gene matches: 3. The CDR3 is made up of 15 amino acids. In nucleotides, the CDR3 is TGCGCCAGCAGCTTGGTAGGGACAGGGACCTACGAGCAGTACTTC. This encodes CASSLVGTGTYEQYF.

The rearrangement joins TRBV6-4 to TRBJ1-2; 7 bases agree with TRBD1. CDR3 size: 15 residues. The V and J ends lost 0 bases and 4 bases, in that order; junction bases with no gene match: 5. The germline V gene encodes CDR1 MRHNA and CDR2 SNTAGT. CDR3 nucleotides: TGTGCCAGCAGTGACTCTATAGGGGGCAGCTATGGCTACACCTTC. As protein: CASSDSIGGSYGYTF.

The chain joins TRBV28 to TRBJ1-5; D is uncertain. Trimming removed 6 bases at V and 4 bases at J, with 7 bases between. CDR3 length: 12 amino acids. CDR1 and CDR2 from the germline V gene are MDHEN and SYDVKM. The CDR3 loop reads CASSQSNQPQHF. The CDR3 DNA reads as TGTGCCAGCAGCCAGTCTAATCAGCCCCAGCATTTT.

The chain joins TRBV19 to TRBJ2-7; 11 bases agree with TRBD2. Germline V gene data show CDR1 as LNHDA and CDR2 as SQIVND (reference sequence). CDR3 length equals 15 residues. The junction had 8 bases not matched to a gene; V was cut back by 4 bases and J by 6 bases. DNA of the CDR3: TGTGCCAGTAGTAGTCTAGCGGGAGGTAAGGGCGAGCAGTACTTC. This codes for CASSSLAGGKGEQYF.

This rearrangement joins TRBV19 to TRBJ1-5; D gene ambiguous. Germline V lookup: CDR1 LNHDA, CDR2 SQIVND (reference sequence). This CDR3 spans 13 amino acids. The ends were cut back, 6 bases at V and 1 base at J, with 7 bases in the middle. The CDR3 region has the DNA TGTGCCAGTAGACGAGTCAGCAATCAGCCCCAGCATTTT. Amino acids: CASRRVSNQPQHF.

The DNA of the CDR3 is TGTGCCAGCAGCTTGACTCGCAGGGAGAACACTGAAGCTTTCTTT. Translated, it gives CASSLTRRENTEAFF. This rearrangement joins TRBV13 to TRBJ1-1, with TRBD1 as a possible D gene (5 bases). The CDR3 totals 15 residues. Looked up from germline, CDR1 is PRHDT and CDR2 is FYEKMQ (reference sequence). The V end lost 3 bases, the J end lost 1 base, and 12 bases lay between the germline ends.

The chain has TRBV16 and TRBJ1-4; D not resolved. Germline-derived CDR1 and CDR2 are KGHSY and FQNENV. Trimming removed 4 bases at V and 3 bases at J, with 12 bases between. The CDR3 contains 15 residues. CDR3 DNA: TGTGCCAGCAGCCCACGAGGGAGCCCTAATGAAAAACTGTTTTTT. Translating gives CASSPRGSPNEKLFF. The whole variable domain, filled in from reference TRBV16 and TRBJ1-4, reads GEEVAQTPKHLVRGEGQKAKLYCAPIKGHSYVFWYQQVLKNEFKFLISFQNENVFDETGMPKERFSAKCLPNSPCSLEIQATKLEDSAVYFCASSPRGSPNEKLFFGSGTQLSVL.